The sequence of this T cell receptor beta chain was determined in a study of sequential checkpoint blockade in melanoma. Treatment here: randomized to nivolumab then ipilimumab (arm A) or the reverse (arm B). Repertoires were generated with immunoSEQ multiplex PCR, while TCRdb's copy carries only in-frame clones and drops some. The sample comprises under 6,000 clones, 78% of which are singletons, and approximately 58% rests with the top ten. Germline V gene sequence: CDR1 MDHEN, CDR2 SYDVKM. The CDR3 consists of 14 residues. V shed 7 bases and J 4 bases; nucleotides not matched to a gene: 6. This chain connects TRBV28 to TRBJ2-7; TRBD1 aligns across 11 bases. The source was CD8+ T cells sorted from blood (inferred from file names), collected from a patient given nivolumab and ipilimumab in sequence. The TCR comes from a human donor with melanoma. CDR3 coding DNA: TGTGCCAGCATCAGGACAGGGGGCTTTTACGAGCAGTACTTC. Amino acids: CASIRTGGFYEQYF. Based on the CDR3 plus reference TRBV28 and TRBJ2-7, the full variable domain is DVKVTQSSRYLVKRTGEKVFLECVQDMDHENMFWYRQDPGLGLRLIYFSYDVKMKEKGDIPEGYSVSREKKERFSLILESASTNQTSMYLCASIRTGGFYEQYFGPGTRLTVT.